Shown below are 30 T cell receptor beta chains from a single sample sequenced in a study of glioma-infiltrating T cells (dated by TCRdb to about 2016). Sequencing relied on an Illumina MiSeq. The iRepertoire nested amplicon-rescue multiplex PCR (arm-PCR) platform was used to amplify TCR alpha and beta CDR3 regions from RNA. TCRdb itself trimmed the public reads at Q25 with fastp, ran MiXCR and retained productive beta chains. One record per CDR3 amino acid sequence lists the most common genes and DNA. Here the sample has approximately 140,000 distinct CDR3 sequences; 24% occur a single time. Roughly 29% of the sample goes to the ten largest clones. The sequenced material came from glioma tissue, nonneoplastic brain tissue, or PBMCs (not recorded which). All receptors come from a human donor with low-grade glioma or glioblastoma, undergoing nonglioma brain surgery, or in good health (not recorded which).

Concerning this clonotype: Compared with germline, one end of the junction differs, possibly owing to a read error. This sequence joins TRBV6-6 and TRBJ1-1, with 10 positions matching TRBD1. This CDR3 is 14 amino acids long. Germline CDR1 and CDR2: MNHNY and SVGAGI (reference sequence). This CDR3 is CASSADRGLTEAFF. The CDR3 nucleotides are TGCGCCAGCAGTGCAGACAGGGGGCTTACTGAAGCTTTCTTT.

The sample holds a few counts of this clonotype. The rearrangement joins TRBV20-1 to TRBJ1-2; maybe TRBD1 (5 bases). The CDR3 is 15 residues long. Germline CDR1 and CDR2: DFQATT and SNEGSKA (reference sequence). V lost 0 bases and J 8 bases, leaving 19 bases between the germline ends. CDR3 DNA sequence: TGCAGTGCTAGAGAAGCAGGGTTTAGCTCGCGCGGCTACACCTTC. Its translation is CSAREAGFSSRGYTF.

There are a few counts of this clonotype. The chain joins TRBV7-9 to TRBJ2-3, with 9 bases that match TRBD2. The junction had 3 bases not matched to a gene; V was cut back by 5 bases and J by 0 bases. CDR3 length: 15 amino acids. Germline loops: CDR1 SEHNR, CDR2 FQNEAQ (reference sequence). CDR3 protein: CASSTTSGSTDTQYF. The CDR3 nucleotides read TGTGCCAGCAGCACGACTAGCGGCAGCACAGATACGCAGTATTTT.

Only a few counts were recorded for this clonotype. The chain has TRBV7-8 and TRBJ2-7; D is possibly TRBD2 (6 bases). CDR1 is SGHVS, CDR2 FQNEAQ, per germline. V shed 1 base and J shed 5 bases, with 9 bases lying between them. The CDR3 has 13 amino acids. CDR3 sequence reads: CASSLGRGDEQYV. CDR3 in DNA: TGTGCCAGCAGCTTAGGGCGGGGAGACGAGCAGTACGTC.

Details on this clonotype: This clone may be a read error of a much larger clone one base away. This CDR3 fails to terminate in the conserved phenylalanine or tryptophan, so it likely reflects a read error. This chain links TRBV7-9 with TRBJ2-1, with 9 nucleotides matching TRBD2. The end of the DNA fits TRBJ2-5 better, so the J call may be wrong. The CDR3 runs to 12 residues. Germline V gene lookup returns CDR1 SEHNR and CDR2 FQNEAQ (reference sequence). CDR3 DNA sequence: TGTGCCAGCAGCGCCGGGACTAGCCCCCAGTACTTA. This gives the protein CASSAGTSPQYL.

This clonotype was seen a few times. The V call is TRBV2, the J call TRBJ1-1; no reliable D call. The CDR3 has 12 amino acids. Germline CDR1 reads SNHLY; CDR2 reads FYNNEI. V dropped 7 bases and J dropped 4 bases, with 10 bases sitting between them. The DNA for the CDR3 is TGTGCCAGCACCAGTGGAGGCACTGAAGCTTTCTTT. It translates to CASTSGGTEAFF.

This clonotype has more than one count but fewer than ten. The gene calls are TRBV28 and TRBJ1-6; D gene unclear. The germline V gene has CDR1 MDHEN and CDR2 SYDVKM. V shed 7 bases and J shed 14 bases, with 24 bases lying between them. CDR3 size: 15 residues. CDR3 residues: CASTSAERSSIALHF. CDR3 in DNA: TGTGCCAGCACCAGCGCGGAGCGGAGTTCTATAGCCCTCCACTTT. The variable domain in full, completed from reference TRBV28 and TRBJ1-6, reads DVKVTQSSRYLVKRTGEKVFLECVQDMDHENMFWYRQDPGLGLRLIYFSYDVKMKEKGDIPEGYSVSREKKERFSLILESASTNQTSMYLCASTSAERSSIALHFGNGTRLTVT.

The rearrangement uses TRBV7-9 and TRBJ1-2; D call uncertain. The V gene's germline CDR1 is SEHNR and CDR2 FQNEAQ (reference sequence). V shed 4 bases and J shed 3 bases, with 12 bases lying between them. CDR3 size: 14 residues. The CDR3 protein is CASSSLSEDYGYTF. The CDR3 DNA reads as TGTGCCAGCAGCTCCCTCTCTGAGGACTATGGCTACACCTTC.

This clonotype was found a few times. V usage is TRBV29-1 and J usage is TRBJ1-2; D call uncertain. CDR1 and CDR2 (germline): SQVTM, ANQGSEA. With 3 bases removed from V and 6 bases from J, the gap between germline ends came to 11 bases. CDR3 size: 12 residues. The CDR3 loop is CSVERSLHGYTF. CDR3 in DNA: TGCAGCGTTGAGCGGTCCCTTCATGGCTACACCTTC.

This clonotype was counted between two and nine times. The chain combines TRBV14 with TRBJ1-1, with unresolved D. This CDR3 region has 15 residues. Per germline, CDR1 SGHDN and CDR2 FVKESK. V was trimmed by 1 base and J by 1 base, leaving 10 bases between them. CDR3 region: CASSQGRARNTEAFF. The CDR3 DNA is TGTGCCAGCAGCCAAGGAAGGGCCAGGAACACTGAAGCTTTCTTT.

This clonotype was observed a handful of times. Written as DNA, the CDR3 is TGTGCCAGCAGCTTACTAGCGGGGGGGCCGAATGAGCAGTTCTTC. Its translation: CASSLLAGGPNEQFF. This chain links TRBV7-2 with TRBJ2-1, with 12 bases identical to TRBD2. The J segment lost 7 bases and the V segment lost 2 bases, leaving 3 bases of the junction unmatched. The germline CDR1 and CDR2 sequences are SGHTA and FQGNSA. The CDR3 length is 15 residues.

The chain is built from TRBV4-1 and TRBJ1-2; perhaps TRBD1 as D (5 bases). Germline assignment: CDR1 MGHRA and CDR2 YSYEKL. The CDR3 consists of 16 residues. Trimming shortened V by 1 base and J by 4 bases, and 16 bases separated the two germline ends. This CDR3 reads CASSQGPGTEGYGYTF. The CDR3 nucleotides read TGCGCCAGCAGCCAAGGGCCAGGGACGGAAGGCTATGGCTACACCTTC.

There are many counts of this clonotype. The CDR3 region is CATRGDGLTFTSTDTQYF. CDR3 bases: TGTGCCACACGGGGGGACGGCCTAACTTTCACTAGCACAGATACGCAGTATTTT. The chain recombines TRBV28 with TRBJ2-3; 7 nucleotides agree with TRBD2. From germline, CDR1 is MDHEN and CDR2 SYDVKM. V trimming: 10 bases; J trimming: 0 bases; junction bases outside the gene matches: 19. The length of the CDR3 is 18 residues.

This chain joins TRBV4-2 and TRBJ1-5, with D hard to call. The germline V gene encodes CDR1 LGHNA and CDR2 YNFKEQ. The V end lost 3 bases, the J end lost 2 bases, and 11 bases lay between the germline ends. The CDR3 runs 15 residues. CDR3 loop: CASSQGDLGNQPQHF. The CDR3 region has the DNA TGTGCCAGCAGCCAGGGTGACCTGGGCAATCAGCCCCAGCATTTT.

This clonotype was seen ten or more times. This sequence joins TRBV28 and TRBJ1-5, with TRBD1 as a possible D gene (6 bases). CDR1 is MDHEN, CDR2 SYDVKM, per germline. The CDR3 spans 13 residues. With 6 bases removed from V and 9 bases from J, the gap between germline ends came to 15 bases. CDR3 DNA: TGTGCCAGCAGGGAACAGGGTATGGTGCCCCAGCATTTT. This translates into CASREQGMVPQHF.

This clonotype was found a few times. This sequence joins TRBV11-2 and TRBJ1-6, with TRBD1 as a possible D gene (6 bases). Germline values: CDR1 SGHAT, CDR2 FQNNGV. V dropped 8 bases and J dropped 8 bases, with 16 bases sitting between them. This CDR3 spans 14 amino acids. CDR3 sequence reads: CASRNGGPYSPLHF. The DNA of the CDR3 is TGTGCCAGCCGTAACGGGGGGCCTTATTCACCCCTCCACTTT.

Regarding this clonotype: Since the CDR3 does not end with the conserved phenylalanine or tryptophan, this likely comes from a read error. V usage is TRBV6-5 and J usage is TRBJ1-2; D not resolved. Germline V gene sequence: CDR1 MNHEY, CDR2 SVGAGI. The CDR3 loop spans 13 amino acids. V was shortened by 5 bases and J by 1 base, with 8 bases between the two germline ends. CDR3 sequence reads: CASSTGSNYGYTL. The CDR3 DNA follows: TGTGCCAGCAGTACGGGAAGTAACTATGGCTACACCTTA.

The chain has TRBV11-3 and TRBJ2-3, with unresolved D. V gave up 5 bases and J gave up 6 bases, with 12 bases separating them. CDR1 and CDR2 (germline): SGHNT, YENEEA. The CDR3 has 13 amino acids. CDR3 in DNA: TGTGCCAGCAGCCCCGAGTTGCCTGATACGCAGTATTTT. As protein: CASSPELPDTQYF.

This clonotype was counted many times. The chain uses TRBV15 and TRBJ2-1, with 8 bases lining up with TRBD2. This CDR3 has 15 residues. Germline V gives CDR1 LNHNV, CDR2 YYDKDF (reference sequence). The trim removed 1 base at V and 6 bases at J, leaving 5 bases unmatched. The CDR3 spells CATSRAGTRFNEQFF. The CDR3 bases are TGTGCCACCAGCAGAGCGGGGACTAGGTTCAATGAGCAGTTCTTC. Complete variable domain (other parts from reference TRBV15 and TRBJ2-1): DAMVIQNPRYQVTQFGKPVTLSCSQTLNHNVMYWYQQKSSQAPKLLFHYYDKDFNNEADTPDNFQSRRPNTSFCFLDIRSPGLGDTAMYLCATSRAGTRFNEQFFGPGTRLTVL.

There are many counts of this clonotype. CDR3: CASATVTDTQYF. The CDR3 region has the DNA TGTGCCAGCGCGACAGTCACAGATACGCAGTATTTT. This rearrangement joins TRBV27 to TRBJ2-3; TRBD1 is a possible D gene (5 bases). Germline V CDR1 and CDR2: MNHEY, SMNVEV (reference sequence). The V end was cut by 8 bases, the J end by 2 bases, with 8 bases between. The CDR3 extends over 12 amino acids.

This rearrangement joins TRBV5-1 to TRBJ2-1, with TRBD2 matching 15 bases. The V and J ends lost 2 bases and 7 bases, in that order; junction bases with no gene match: 7. The CDR3 sequence is 17 residues long. The germline CDR1 and CDR2 sequences are SGHRS and YFSETQ. The CDR3 region is CASSFPGLAGGRNEQFF. The DNA for the CDR3 is TGCGCCAGCAGCTTCCCGGGACTAGCGGGGGGCAGGAATGAGCAGTTCTTC.

This clonotype was detected only a few times. The rearrangement joins TRBV19 to TRBJ1-1; TRBD1 aligns across 8 bases. There are 14 residues in the CDR3. V shed 5 bases and J 1 base; nucleotides not matched to a gene: 3. The germline CDR1 and CDR2 sequences are LNHDA and SQIVND (reference sequence). The CDR3 region is CASSAGGGNTEAFF. The CDR3 nucleotides are TGTGCCAGTAGTGCAGGGGGCGGGAACACTGAAGCTTTCTTT.

This clonotype came up many times. The V and J genes are TRBV6-1 and TRBJ1-1, with D tentatively TRBD1 (5 bases). Germline V lookup: CDR1 MNHNS, CDR2 SASEGT. The CDR3 extends over 13 amino acids. With 4 bases removed from V and 3 bases from J, the gap between germline ends came to 9 bases. CDR3 nucleotides: TGTGCCAGCAGTGTGGGGGGATACACTGAAGCTTTCTTT. Protein: CASSVGGYTEAFF.

This clonotype has at least ten counts. V usage is TRBV20-1 and J usage is TRBJ1-5, with D unclear. The ends were cut back, 6 bases at V and 4 bases at J, with 13 bases in the middle. CDR1 and CDR2 (germline): DFQATT, SNEGSKA (reference sequence). This CDR3 region has 13 residues. In nucleotides, the CDR3 is TGCAGTGCCCTCCGAAGAGGGAATCAGCCCCAGCATTTT. Its protein is CSALRRGNQPQHF.

This clonotype has a handful of counts. The genes are TRBV2 and TRBJ2-5; perhaps TRBD2 as D (6 bases). This CDR3 has 13 residues. V was shortened by 7 bases and J by 2 bases, with 11 bases between the two germline ends. Per germline, CDR1 SNHLY and CDR2 FYNNEI. The CDR3 DNA is TGTGCCAGCACTCCGGGACTTCAAGAGACCCAGTACTTC. Translated: CASTPGLQETQYF.

This clonotype was seen repeatedly, ten times or more. V is TRBV7-9 and J is TRBJ2-4, with unresolved D. Germline CDR1 reads SEHNR; CDR2 reads FQNEAQ (reference sequence). CDR3 length: 11 residues. V was cut by 0 bases and J by 8 bases, with 2 bases left in between. The CDR3 loop reads CASSLADIQYF. DNA for the CDR3: TGTGCCAGCAGCTTAGCGGACATTCAGTACTTC.

The V and J genes are TRBV2 and TRBJ1-2; D is uncertain. The CDR3 extends over 13 amino acids. The germline V gene encodes CDR1 SNHLY and CDR2 FYNNEI. Trimming left V 3 bases short and J 8 bases short, with 13 bases between. CDR3 coding DNA: TGTGCCAGCAGTGATATTTCGGGTTGGGGCTACACCTTC. Translating gives CASSDISGWGYTF. The entire variable domain, with the rest obtained from reference TRBV2 and TRBJ1-2, is as follows: EPEVTQTPSHQVTQMGQEVILRCVPISNHLYFYWYRQILGQKVEFLVSFYNNEISEKSEIFDDQFSVERPDGSNFTLKIRSTKLEDSAMYFCASSDISGWGYTFGSGTRLTVV.

This clonotype was counted at least ten times. The chain is built from TRBV6-1 and TRBJ2-7, with D possibly being TRBD1 (5 bases). V shed 6 bases and J shed 6 bases, with 15 bases lying between them. Germline V gene lookup returns CDR1 MNHNS and CDR2 SASEGT. The CDR3 loop spans 13 amino acids. CDR3 region: CASSPDTQGEQYV. As DNA, the CDR3 is TGTGCCAGCAGCCCAGACACTCAGGGCGAGCAGTACGTC.

The chain combines TRBV7-2 with TRBJ2-1; 9 bases are shared with TRBD2. The CDR3 has 14 residues. Germline V gene lookup returns CDR1 SGHTA and CDR2 FQGNSA. Losses at the gene ends were 3 bases for V and 7 bases for J; bases not matched to a gene: 4. The CDR3 DNA follows: TGTGCCAGCAGCTTGACTAGCGGTCGGAATGAGCAGTTCTTC. It translates to CASSLTSGRNEQFF.

On this clonotype: Just one base apart from a much larger clone, this may be a read error. The chain carries TRBV6-6 and TRBJ1-6; maybe TRBD1 (5 bases). The CDR3 is 16 residues long. Per germline, CDR1 MNHNY and CDR2 SVGAGI (reference sequence). Trimming removed 5 bases from V and 7 bases from J, with 18 bases in between. The DNA of the CDR3 is TGTGCCAGCAGTGAGGGACCGGTCAGTGGCAATTCACCCCTCCACTTT. This translates into CASSEGPVSGNSPLHF.